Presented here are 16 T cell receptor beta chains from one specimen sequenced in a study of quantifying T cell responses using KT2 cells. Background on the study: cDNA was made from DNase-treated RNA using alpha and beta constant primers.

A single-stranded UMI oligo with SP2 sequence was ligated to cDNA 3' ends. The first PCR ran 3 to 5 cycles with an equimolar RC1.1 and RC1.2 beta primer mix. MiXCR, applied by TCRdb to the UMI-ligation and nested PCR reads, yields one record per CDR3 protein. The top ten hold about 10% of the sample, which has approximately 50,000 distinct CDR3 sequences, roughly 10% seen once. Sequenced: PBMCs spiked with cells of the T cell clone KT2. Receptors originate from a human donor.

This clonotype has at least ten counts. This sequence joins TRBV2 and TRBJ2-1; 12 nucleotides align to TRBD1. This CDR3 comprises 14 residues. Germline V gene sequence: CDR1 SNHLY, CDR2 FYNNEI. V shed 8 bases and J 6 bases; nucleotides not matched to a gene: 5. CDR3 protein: CASAGTGGFNEQFF. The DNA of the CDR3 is TGTGCCAGCGCCGGGACAGGGGGCTTCAATGAGCAGTTCTTC.

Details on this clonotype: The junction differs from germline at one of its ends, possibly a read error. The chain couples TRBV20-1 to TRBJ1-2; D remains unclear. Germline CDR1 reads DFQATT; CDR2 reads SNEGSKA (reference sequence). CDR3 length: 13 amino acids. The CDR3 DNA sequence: TGCGGTGCTCAAATTACCGGTAACTATGGCTACACCTTC. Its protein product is CGAQITGNYGYTF.

The CDR3 DNA reads TGCAGTGCAATTTGGGCGGCAGGGAGCTCCTACGAGCAGTACTTC. It translates to CSAIWAAGSSYEQYF. The chain couples TRBV20-1 to TRBJ2-7; perhaps D is TRBD1 or TRBD2 (5 bases each). CDR3 length equals 15 residues. Germline CDR1 DFQATT, CDR2 SNEGSKA (reference sequence). The V gene lost 6 bases and the J gene lost 0 bases, with 18 bases spanning the gap.

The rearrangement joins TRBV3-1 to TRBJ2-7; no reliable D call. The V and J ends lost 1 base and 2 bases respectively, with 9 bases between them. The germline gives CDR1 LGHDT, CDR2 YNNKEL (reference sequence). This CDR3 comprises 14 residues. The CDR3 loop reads CASSQVGVAYEQYF. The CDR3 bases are TGTGCCAGCAGCCAAGTTGGGGTCGCCTACGAGCAGTACTTC.

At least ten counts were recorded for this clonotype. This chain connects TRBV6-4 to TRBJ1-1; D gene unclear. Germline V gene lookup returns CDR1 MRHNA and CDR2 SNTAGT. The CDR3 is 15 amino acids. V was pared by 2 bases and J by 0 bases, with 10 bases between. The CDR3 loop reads CASSDDGRLNTEAFF. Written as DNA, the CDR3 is TGTGCCAGCAGTGACGACGGGAGATTGAACACTGAAGCTTTCTTT.

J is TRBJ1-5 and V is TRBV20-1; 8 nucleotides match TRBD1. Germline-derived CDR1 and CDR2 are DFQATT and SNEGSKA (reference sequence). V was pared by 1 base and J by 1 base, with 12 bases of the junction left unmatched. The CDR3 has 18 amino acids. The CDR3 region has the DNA TGCAGTGCTAGAGGGGGGGGCGGACAGGGAAGGAGCAATCAGCCCCAGCATTTT. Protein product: CSARGGGGQGRSNQPQHF.

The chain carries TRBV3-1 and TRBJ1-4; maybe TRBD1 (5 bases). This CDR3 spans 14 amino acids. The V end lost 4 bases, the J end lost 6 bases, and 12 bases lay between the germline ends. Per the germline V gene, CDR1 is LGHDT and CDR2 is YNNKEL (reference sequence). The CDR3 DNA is TGTGCCAGCAGCCGCAGGGCCTCTGATGAAAAACTGTTTTTT. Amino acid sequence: CASSRRASDEKLFF.

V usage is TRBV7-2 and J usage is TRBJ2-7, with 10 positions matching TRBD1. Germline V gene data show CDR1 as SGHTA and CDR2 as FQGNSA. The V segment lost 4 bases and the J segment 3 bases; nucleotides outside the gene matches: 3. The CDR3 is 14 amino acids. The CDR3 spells CASSSGQGSYEQYF. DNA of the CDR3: TGTGCCAGCAGCTCGGGACAGGGGAGCTACGAGCAGTACTTC.

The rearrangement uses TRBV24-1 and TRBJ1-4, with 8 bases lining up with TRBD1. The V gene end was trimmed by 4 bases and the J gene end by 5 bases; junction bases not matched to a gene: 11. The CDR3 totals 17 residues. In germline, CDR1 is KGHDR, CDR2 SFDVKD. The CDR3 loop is CATSEGPLTGVNEKLFF. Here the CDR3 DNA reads TGTGCCACCAGTGAGGGACCCCTGACAGGGGTAAATGAAAAACTGTTTTTT.

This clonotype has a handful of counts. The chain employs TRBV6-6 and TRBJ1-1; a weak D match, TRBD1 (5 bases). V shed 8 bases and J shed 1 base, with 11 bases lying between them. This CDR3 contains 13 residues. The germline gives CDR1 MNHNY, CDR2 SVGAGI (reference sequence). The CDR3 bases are TGTGCCAGCCGCGGGACCACGAACACTGAAGCTTTCTTT. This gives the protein CASRGTTNTEAFF.

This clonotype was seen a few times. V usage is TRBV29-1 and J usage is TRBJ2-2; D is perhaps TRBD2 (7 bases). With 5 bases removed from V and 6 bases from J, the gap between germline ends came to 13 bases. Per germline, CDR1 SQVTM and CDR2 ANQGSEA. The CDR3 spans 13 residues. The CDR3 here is CSVSGEGSGELFF. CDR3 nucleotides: TGCAGCGTTTCAGGGGAGGGGTCCGGGGAGCTGTTTTTT.

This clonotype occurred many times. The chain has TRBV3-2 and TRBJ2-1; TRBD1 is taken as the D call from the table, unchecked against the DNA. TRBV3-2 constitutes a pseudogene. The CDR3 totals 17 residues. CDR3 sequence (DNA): TGTGCCAGCAGCCACGCCGGGGGCGGGAGCGGTTCCTATGAGCAGTTCTTC. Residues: CASSHAGGGSGSYEQFF.

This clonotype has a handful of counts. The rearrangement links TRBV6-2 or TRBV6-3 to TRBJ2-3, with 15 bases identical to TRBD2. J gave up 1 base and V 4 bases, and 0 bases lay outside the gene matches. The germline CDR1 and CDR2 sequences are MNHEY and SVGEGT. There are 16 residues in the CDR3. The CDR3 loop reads CASSWTSGRGTDTQYF. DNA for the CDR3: TGTGCCAGCAGTTGGACTAGCGGGAGGGGCACAGATACGCAGTATTTT.

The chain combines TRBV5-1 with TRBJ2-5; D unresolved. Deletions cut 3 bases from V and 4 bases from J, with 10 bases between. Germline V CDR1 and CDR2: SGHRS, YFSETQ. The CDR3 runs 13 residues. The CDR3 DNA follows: TGCGCCAGCAGCTGGCAGACCGGAGAGACCCAGTACTTC. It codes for CASSWQTGETQYF.

Here the CDR3 DNA reads TGTGCCAGCAGTCGGGGCCCCCTCGGACAGCCCCAGCATTTT. It is translated as CASSRGPLGQPQHF. The chain combines TRBV11-2 with TRBJ1-5; possible D gene TRBD1, 5 bases. CDR1 is SGHAT, CDR2 FQNNGV, per germline. V dropped 6 bases and J dropped 7 bases, with 16 bases sitting between them. The CDR3 is 14 residues long.

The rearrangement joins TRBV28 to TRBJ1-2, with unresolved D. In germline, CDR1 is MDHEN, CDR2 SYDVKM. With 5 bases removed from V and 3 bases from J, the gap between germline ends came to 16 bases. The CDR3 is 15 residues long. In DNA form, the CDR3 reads TGTGCCAGCAGTCTCCCTTTGCTGGGCGACTATGGCTACACCTTC. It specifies CASSLPLLGDYGYTF.